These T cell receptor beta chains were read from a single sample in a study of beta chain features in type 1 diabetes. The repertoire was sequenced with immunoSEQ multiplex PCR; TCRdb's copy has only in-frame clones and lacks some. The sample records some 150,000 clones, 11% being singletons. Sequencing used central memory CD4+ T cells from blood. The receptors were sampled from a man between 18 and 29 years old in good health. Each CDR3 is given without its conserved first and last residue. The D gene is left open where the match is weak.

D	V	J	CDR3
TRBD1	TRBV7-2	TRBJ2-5	ASSPRQGKGETQY
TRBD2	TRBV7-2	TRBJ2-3	ASSSNSGGGSGDTQY
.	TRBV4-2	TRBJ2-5	ASSTDGGREETQY
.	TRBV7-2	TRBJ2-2	ASSTERAGDTGELF
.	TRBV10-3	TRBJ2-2	AISGRLSTGELF
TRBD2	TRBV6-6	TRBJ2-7	ASSYPASGSYEQY
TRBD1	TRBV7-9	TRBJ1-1	ASSFDGQGVDEAF
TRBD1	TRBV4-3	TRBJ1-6	ASSQQGGNSPLH
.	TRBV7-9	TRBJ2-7	ASSTGFSEQY
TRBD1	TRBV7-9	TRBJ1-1	ASSDDRVKAF
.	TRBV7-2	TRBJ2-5	ASSLAAQETQY
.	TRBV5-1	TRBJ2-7	ASSLSASYLYERY
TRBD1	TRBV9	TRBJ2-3	ASSSPGTGGTDTQY
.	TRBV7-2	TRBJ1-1	ASSSQENTEAF
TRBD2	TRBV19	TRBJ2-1	ASNPLAGNEQF
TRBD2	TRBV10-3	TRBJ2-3	AISVPPGAGGPADTQY